Listed below are T cell receptor beta chains from one sample, sequenced in a study of technical replicates of blood from several donors. Sequencing was performed with immunoSEQ multiplex PCR; in TCRdb, only in-frame clones are kept and a portion is missing. The sample has 64,000 or so clones; approximately 86% are singletons. The specimen sequenced was PBMCs. The receptor source for this set is a human donor in good health. Some clones in this sample may be carry-over from other donors' samples. Each CDR3 is given with its conserved first and last residue. Fields, in order: clone size, J gene, V gene, D gene, CDR3 protein, CDR3 DNA. A D gene is named only where the DNA matches it firmly. Size is stated for part of the rows, as once, few or many counts, or as a class when the clone is expanded.

size: .; J: TRBJ2-7; V: TRBV6-5; D: TRBD2; CDR3: CASSLGLAGAYEQYF; DNA: TGTGCCAGCAGCCTGGGACTAGCGGGCGCCTACGAGCAGTACTTC
size: once; J: TRBJ2-5; V: TRBV18; D: TRBD1; CDR3: CASREDRGEETQYF; DNA: TGTGCCAGCCGAGAGGACAGGGGCGAAGAGACCCAGTACTTC
size: .; J: TRBJ2-7; V: TRBV7-8; D: .; CDR3: CASSLAGGRSSYEQYF; DNA: TGTGCCAGCAGCTTAGCGGGGGGTAGAAGCTCCTACGAGCAGTACTTC
size: .; J: TRBJ2-7; V: TRBV7-2; D: .; CDR3: CASNHGRGEVLREQYF; DNA: TGTGCCAGCAACCACGGCCGTGGCGAGGTCCTACGCGAGCAGTACTTC
size: .; J: TRBJ2-7; V: TRBV19; D: .; CDR3: CASTPPGAYEQYF; DNA: TGTGCCAGTACCCCGCCGGGGGCCTACGAGCAGTACTTC
size: few; J: TRBJ1-2; V: TRBV12-5; D: TRBD1; CDR3: CASGLPPLGQGIRRTDGYTF; DNA: TGTGCTAGTGGCTTACCTCCCTTGGGACAGGGGATACGACGCACTGATGGCTACACCTTC
size: .; J: TRBJ1-4; V: TRBV29-1; D: TRBD1; CDR3: CSVETGVRANEKLFF; DNA: TGCAGCGTTGAAACAGGGGTGAGGGCTAATGAAAAACTGTTTTTT
size: .; J: TRBJ1-1; V: TRBV6-6; D: .; CDR3: CASSYSGLNTEAFF; DNA: TGTGCCAGCAGTTACTCGGGGCTGAACACTGAAGCTTTCTTT
size: .; J: TRBJ1-2; V: TRBV7-9; D: TRBD1; CDR3: CASSRGTGENGYTF; DNA: TGTGCCAGCAGCAGGGGGACAGGGGAGAATGGCTACACCTTC
size: few; J: TRBJ1-2; V: TRBV4-2; D: .; CDR3: CASSERNYGYTF; DNA: TGTGCCAGCAGCGAGCGTAACTATGGCTACACCTTC
size: .; J: TRBJ2-7; V: TRBV6-5; D: .; CDR3: CASSYSIGRGGYEQYF; DNA: TGTGCCAGCAGTTACTCGATTGGCAGGGGTGGGTACGAGCAGTACTTC
size: .; J: TRBJ2-7; V: TRBV18; D: .; CDR3: CASSPQASPGGEQYF; DNA: TGTGCCAGCTCACCACAGGCGTCGCCCGGAGGGGAGCAGTACTTC
size: few; J: TRBJ2-5; V: TRBV28; D: TRBD2; CDR3: CASSLWTSGMVQETQYF; DNA: TGTGCCAGCAGTTTATGGACTAGCGGGATGGTCCAAGAGACCCAGTACTTC